The clone carrying this T cell receptor beta chain was recorded many times. What it recognizes is unknown. Subjects with ophthalmopathy showed a Clinical Activity Score no lower than 3, a NOSPECS grade no lower than 4, and a duration shorter than 3 months. Any patient presenting with uncontrolled infection, other autoimmune disease, pregnancy or lactation was left out. The data are from a study of T cells in Graves' hyperthyroidism and ophthalmopathy. Study-wide points: Within blood appeared most thyroid clonotypes that had expanded above 0.001. Classification by a 13 V-J model distinguished ophthalmopathy from stable hyperthyroidism.

From RNA transcripts, TCR beta CDR3 regions were amplified. First-round RT-PCR targeting the TCR CDR3 was performed with the HTBI primer set. In TCRdb, the multiplex PCR reads were re-called with MiXCR into one record per CDR3 protein. The repertoire holds 300,000 to 450,000 distinct CDR3 sequences, with about a sixth as singletons. The sample comprised blood. The TCR comes from a middle-aged woman with Graves' ophthalmopathy.

In nucleotides, the CDR3 is TGTGCCAGCAGCCGAATCGACAGGGGGCGAGAAAGGGCTTTCTTT. Its translation is CASSRIDRGRERAFF. This chain joins TRBV5-6 and TRBJ1-1, with TRBD1 matching 10 bases. V lost 4 bases and J lost 11; bases outside the gene matches: 14. The CDR3 loop spans 15 amino acids. Germline lookup yields CDR1 SGHDT and CDR2 YYEEEE.